This T cell receptor (beta chain) originates from a study of blood T cell repertoires in COVID-19. Turning to the study itself: COVID-19 samples collected from the United States, Italy and Spain covered acute and convalescent phases. Nucleic acid was either cDNA or gDNA, and it came from T cells, B-cell-depleted T cells, or PBMCs.

The CDR3 totals 15 residues. After removal of 5 bases from V and 7 bases from J, the junction contained 8 bases not matched to a gene. Germline V lookup: CDR1 SGHVS, CDR2 FQNEAQ. Authors' data handling: Reference gene primer amplification yielded estimated nucleated cell counts. Some clones are missing from TCRdb's copy, which holds only in-frame ones; the method was immunoSEQ multiplex PCR. That table furnishes V, J and clone size, whereas the DNA furnished D and trimming. The sample gives more than 70,000 clones, 80% to 90% of which show up once; roughly a sixth is in the top ten. The TCR was taken from a woman of 80 years or more with acute or convalescent COVID-19. Material for sequencing was peripheral blood. This sequence joins TRBV7-8 and TRBJ1-6; 7 bases line up with TRBD1. In DNA form, the CDR3 reads TGTGCCAGCAGCCCGCAGGGGGTCGGGAATTCACCCCTCCACTTT. Its protein is CASSPQGVGNSPLHF.